The 21 T cell receptor beta chains below were found in one sample sequenced in a study of shared clonotypes between healthy human individuals. Using immunoSEQ multiplex PCR, the repertoire was profiled, and TCRdb retains in-frame clones only, with some absent. The sample lists millions of clones, roughly 94% seen once, with 0.1% to 0.15% in the top ten. The sample comprised naive CD4+ T cells sorted from blood. The sample's subset: CD45RA+ positively selected. The receptors come from a man aged 18 to 35 in good health.

This clone was seen a single time. This CDR3 is also generated by other DNA sequences in the sample. The rearrangement joins TRBV7-9 to TRBJ2-3; 7 bases match TRBD2. In germline, CDR1 is SEHNR, CDR2 FQNEAQ (reference sequence). The V gene end was trimmed by 5 bases and the J gene end by 4 bases; junction bases not matched to a gene: 6. This CDR3 has 14 residues. CDR3 DNA: TGTGCCAGCAGCCCCCGCGGGGGAGCAGATACGCAGTATTTT. Its protein is CASSPRGGADTQYF.

The chain carries TRBV6-5 and TRBJ1-5, with D unclear. Trimming left V 5 bases short and J 5 bases short, with 10 bases between. Germline V gives CDR1 MNHEY, CDR2 SVGAGI. The CDR3 loop spans 13 amino acids. CDR3 amino acids: CASSPGQYQPQHF. For the CDR3, the DNA is TGTGCCAGCAGTCCGGGCCAATATCAGCCCCAGCATTTT.

The V gene is TRBV6-5, the J gene TRBJ2-3; possible D gene TRBD2, 5 bases. The CDR3 is 11 residues long. Trimming stripped 10 bases from V and 7 bases from J, with 12 bases between. Germline V CDR1 and CDR2: MNHEY, SVGAGI. The CDR3 DNA is TGTGCCACGGAGGTGGCAAATACGCAGTATTTT. Its translation is CATEVANTQYF.

The chain couples TRBV5-4 to TRBJ1-5; the D is unclear. V was shortened by 4 bases and J by 0 bases, with 5 bases between the two germline ends. CDR1 and CDR2 from the germline V gene are SGHNT and YYREEE (reference sequence). CDR3 length: 13 amino acids. The CDR3 sequence is CASSPGSNQPQHF. The CDR3 coding sequence is TGTGCCAGCAGCCCGGGTAGCAATCAGCCCCAGCATTTT. The whole variable domain, remainder taken from reference TRBV5-4 and TRBJ1-5, is ETGVTQSPTHLIKTRGQQVTLRCSSQSGHNTVSWYQQALGQGPQFIFQYYREEENGRGNFPPRFSGLQFPNYSSELNVNALELDDSALYLCASSPGSNQPQHFGDGTRLSIL.

Comments on this clone: Mismatch with germline at one junction end may stem from a read error. The J gene is TRBJ2-2, the V gene TRBV7-7, with a tentative D call TRBD2 (5 bases). The CDR3 length is 16 residues. Germline V gives CDR1 SSHAT, CDR2 FNYEAQ (reference sequence). The CDR3 DNA reads TGTGCTAGCAGCTTAGCGCCGGGGACGAACACCGGGGAGCTGTTTTTT. Protein sequence: CASSLAPGTNTGELFF.

The rearrangement uses TRBV6-1 and TRBJ1-6; tentatively, D is TRBD1 (6 bases). The germline CDR1 and CDR2 sequences are MNHNS and SASEGT. The CDR3 has 15 residues. Trimming left V 2 bases short and J 9 bases short, with 14 bases between. The CDR3 DNA follows: TGTGCCAGCAGTGAACAGGACAGTACTAGTTCACCCCTCCACTTT. Residues: CASSEQDSTSSPLHF.

The gene calls are TRBV7-2 and TRBJ1-6; no definite D call. With 5 bases removed from V and 3 bases from J, the gap between germline ends came to 8 bases. Germline V gene lookup returns CDR1 SGHTA and CDR2 FQGNSA. This CDR3 spans 14 amino acids. The CDR3 is CASSLGFYNSPLHF. DNA of the CDR3: TGTGCCAGCAGCCTTGGCTTCTATAATTCACCCCTCCACTTT.

The rearrangement links TRBV10-3 to TRBJ2-5, with D tentatively TRBD1 or TRBD2 (5 bases each). This CDR3 comprises 14 residues. V gave up 6 bases and J gave up 5 bases, with 16 bases separating them. CDR1 ENHRY and CDR2 SYGVKD come from the germline V gene. The CDR3 coding sequence is TGTGCCATCAGCCCGGGACCGAACGCTGAGACCCAGTACTTC. Its protein product is CAISPGPNAETQYF.

J is TRBJ2-2 and V is TRBV25-1, with 8 bases that match TRBD1. The V segment lost 3 bases and the J segment 4 bases; nucleotides outside the gene matches: 1. This CDR3 is built from 14 residues. In germline, CDR1 is MGHDK, CDR2 SYGVNS. The DNA for the CDR3 is TGTGCCAGCAGTGAGACAGGGGTCACCGGGGAGCTGTTTTTT. Protein: CASSETGVTGELFF.

The chain uses TRBV20-1 and TRBJ1-2; D unclear. With 1 base removed from V and 5 bases from J, the gap between germline ends came to 2 bases. Germline V gene lookup returns CDR1 DFQATT and CDR2 SNEGSKA (reference sequence). CDR3 length: 10 amino acids. The DNA for the CDR3 is TGCAGTGCTAGAGTATATGGCTACACCTTC. Protein product: CSARVYGYTF.

The chain couples TRBV30 to TRBJ1-5, with D unclear. Per germline, CDR1 GTSNPN and CDR2 SVGIG (reference sequence). The V end was cut by 0 bases, the J end by 0 bases, with 9 bases between. The CDR3 runs 15 residues. CDR3 loop: CAWSVPWSSNQPQHF. Here the CDR3 DNA reads TGTGCCTGGAGTGTACCATGGAGTAGCAATCAGCCCCAGCATTTT.

The chain carries TRBV6-5 and TRBJ2-1; D is undetermined. The germline V and J ends were trimmed by 5 bases and 8 bases, with 13 bases remaining between them. Germline CDR1 and CDR2: MNHEY and SVGAGI. The CDR3 spans 13 residues. The CDR3 is CASSREGGYEQFF. CDR3 bases: TGTGCCAGCAGTCGAGAAGGTGGCTATGAGCAGTTCTTC.

The J gene is TRBJ1-4, the V gene TRBV9; D might be TRBD1 (6 bases). CDR3 size: 15 residues. Germline V lookup: CDR1 SGDLS, CDR2 YYNGEE. Trimming removed 3 bases from V and 7 bases from J, with 16 bases in between. CDR3 amino acids: CASSELQGGAEKLFF. The CDR3 nucleotides are TGTGCCAGCAGCGAACTACAGGGAGGTGCTGAAAAACTGTTTTTT.

This chain links TRBV5-4 with TRBJ2-3; D is perhaps TRBD2 (7 bases). Between the trimmed V and J ends, which lost 0 bases and 3 bases, there was a span of 17 bases. Looked up from germline, CDR1 is SGHNT and CDR2 is YYREEE (reference sequence). There are 17 residues in the CDR3. As DNA, the CDR3 is TGTGCCAGCAGCTTGGTTGTCGAGGGGGGGCGTACAGATACGCAGTATTTT. Protein: CASSLVVEGGRTDTQYF.

J is TRBJ2-1 and V is TRBV2, with 10 bases lining up with TRBD1. From germline, CDR1 is SNHLY and CDR2 FYNNEI. Trimming at V came to 6 bases and at J to 6 bases, leaving 8 bases not matched to a gene. The CDR3 totals 15 residues. CDR3 DNA sequence: TGTGCCAGCAGGGGACAGGGGAATATATTCAATGAGCAGTTCTTC. This codes for CASRGQGNIFNEQFF. Together with reference TRBV2 and TRBJ2-1, the CDR3 gives the full variable domain: EPEVTQTPSHQVTQMGQEVILRCVPISNHLYFYWYRQILGQKVEFLVSFYNNEISEKSEIFDDQFSVERPDGSNFTLKIRSTKLEDSAMYFCASRGQGNIFNEQFFGPGTRLTVL.

In nucleotides, the CDR3 is TGTGCCAGCAGCCGGTATAACGACGAGCAGTACTTC. Its protein is CASSRYNDEQYF. V and J are TRBV11-3 and TRBJ2-5; D is unclear. The DNA end lines up better with TRBJ2-7; the J call may be wrong. Germline V gives CDR1 SGHNT, CDR2 YENEEA. The CDR3 is 12 residues long.

J is TRBJ1-1 and V is TRBV10-3, with D perhaps TRBD1 (6 bases). There are 16 residues in the CDR3. Deletions cut 3 bases from V and 0 bases from J, with 14 bases between. The germline CDR1 and CDR2 sequences are ENHRY and SYGVKD. As DNA, the CDR3 is TGTGCCATCAGTGACTCCGGGACACTCATGAACACTGAAGCTTTCTTT. Translation: CAISDSGTLMNTEAFF.

The DNA of the CDR3 is TGTGCCAGCAGCTTAGATTCGGGTGGCACTGAAGCTTTCTTT. Protein sequence: CASSLDSGGTEAFF. The chain is built from TRBV11-3 and TRBJ1-1, with D hard to call. Trimming removed 0 bases from V and 4 bases from J, with 9 bases in between. The CDR3 extends over 14 amino acids. Germline V lookup: CDR1 SGHNT, CDR2 YENEEA.

The chain couples TRBV6-6 to TRBJ1-1; no clear D. V dropped 6 bases and J dropped 8 bases, with 16 bases sitting between them. The CDR3 spans 13 residues. From germline, CDR1 is MNHNY and CDR2 SVGAGI (reference sequence). For the CDR3, the DNA is TGTGCCAGCAGCCCTTGGGATAACTTAGAAGCTTTCTTT. This encodes CASSPWDNLEAFF.

The gene calls are TRBV7-2 and TRBJ1-5; TRBD1 is a possible D gene (5 bases). Germline loops: CDR1 SGHTA, CDR2 FQGNSA. CDR3 length equals 13 residues. V gave up 2 bases and J gave up 7 bases, with 9 bases separating them. The CDR3, as DNA: TGTGCCAGCAGCTTATCAGGGACGCAGCCCCAGCATTTT. It encodes CASSLSGTQPQHF.

The genes are TRBV14 and TRBJ2-5; 9 bases fit TRBD2. The CDR3 is 16 amino acids. V lost 1 base and J lost 2; bases outside the gene matches: 5. Germline V lookup: CDR1 SGHDN, CDR2 FVKESK. CDR3 DNA sequence: TGTGCCAGCAGCCAAGCGTCAGCGGGAGGACAAGAGACCCAGTACTTC. Translation: CASSQASAGGQETQYF.